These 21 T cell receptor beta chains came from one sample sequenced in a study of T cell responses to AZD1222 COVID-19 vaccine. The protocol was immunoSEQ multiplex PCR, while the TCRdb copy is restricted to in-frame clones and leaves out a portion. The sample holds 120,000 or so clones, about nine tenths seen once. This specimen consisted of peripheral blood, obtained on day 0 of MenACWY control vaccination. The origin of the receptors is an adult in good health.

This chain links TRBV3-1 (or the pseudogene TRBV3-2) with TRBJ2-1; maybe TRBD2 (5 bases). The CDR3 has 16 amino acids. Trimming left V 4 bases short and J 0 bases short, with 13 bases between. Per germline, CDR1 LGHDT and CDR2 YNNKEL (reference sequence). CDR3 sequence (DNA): TGTGCCAGCAGCCCCTCCCCAGCGGTCTCCTACAATGAGCAGTTCTTC. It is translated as CASSPSPAVSYNEQFF.

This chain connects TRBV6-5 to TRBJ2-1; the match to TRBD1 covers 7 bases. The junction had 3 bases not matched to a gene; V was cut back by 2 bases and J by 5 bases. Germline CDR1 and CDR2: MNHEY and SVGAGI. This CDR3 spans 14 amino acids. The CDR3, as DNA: TGTGCCAGCAGTTACGGGACAGACAACAATGAGCAGTTCTTC. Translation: CASSYGTDNNEQFF.

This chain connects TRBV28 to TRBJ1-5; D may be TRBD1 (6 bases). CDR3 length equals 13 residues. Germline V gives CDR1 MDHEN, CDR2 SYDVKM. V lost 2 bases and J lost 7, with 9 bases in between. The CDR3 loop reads CASSLGGPQPQHF. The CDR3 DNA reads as TGTGCCAGCAGTTTAGGGGGGCCCCAGCCCCAGCATTTT.

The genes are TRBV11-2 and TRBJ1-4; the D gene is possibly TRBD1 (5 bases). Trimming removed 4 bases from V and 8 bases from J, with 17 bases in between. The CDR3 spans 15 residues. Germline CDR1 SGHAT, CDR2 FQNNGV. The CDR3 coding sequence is TGTGCCAGCAGCTCCTTCCGAGGGGATGGGGAAAAACTGTTTTTT. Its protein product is CASSSFRGDGEKLFF.

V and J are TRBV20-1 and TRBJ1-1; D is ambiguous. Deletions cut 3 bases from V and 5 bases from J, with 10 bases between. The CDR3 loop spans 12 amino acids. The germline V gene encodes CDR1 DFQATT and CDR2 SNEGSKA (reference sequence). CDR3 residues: CSASPTWTEAFF. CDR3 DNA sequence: TGCAGTGCTAGTCCCACGTGGACTGAAGCTTTCTTT.

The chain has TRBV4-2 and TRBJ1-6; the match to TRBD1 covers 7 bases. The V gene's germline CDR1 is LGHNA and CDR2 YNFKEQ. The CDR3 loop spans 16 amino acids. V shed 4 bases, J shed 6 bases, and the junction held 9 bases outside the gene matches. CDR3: CASSLSDRASNSPLHF. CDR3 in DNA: TGTGCCAGCAGCCTTTCTGACAGGGCTAGTAATTCACCCCTCCACTTT.

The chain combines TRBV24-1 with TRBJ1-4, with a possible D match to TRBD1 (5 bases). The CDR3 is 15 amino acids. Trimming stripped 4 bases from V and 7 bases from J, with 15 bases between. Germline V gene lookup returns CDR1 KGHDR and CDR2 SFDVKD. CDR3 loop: CATSDPRSGGEKLFF. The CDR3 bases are TGTGCCACCAGTGACCCTCGGTCGGGGGGTGAAAAACTGTTTTTT.

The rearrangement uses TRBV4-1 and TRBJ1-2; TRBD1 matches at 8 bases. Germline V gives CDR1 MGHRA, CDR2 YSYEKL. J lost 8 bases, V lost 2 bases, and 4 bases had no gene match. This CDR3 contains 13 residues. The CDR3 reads CASSQFQGAGYTF. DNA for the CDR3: TGCGCCAGCAGCCAATTTCAGGGGGCGGGCTACACCTTC.

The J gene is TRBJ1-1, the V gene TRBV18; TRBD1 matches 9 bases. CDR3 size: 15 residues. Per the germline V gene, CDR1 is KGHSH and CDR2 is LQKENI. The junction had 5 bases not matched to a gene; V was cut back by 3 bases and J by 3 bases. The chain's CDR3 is CASSPRTGEDTEAFF. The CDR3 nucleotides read TGTGCCAGCTCACCCCGGACAGGGGAAGACACTGAAGCTTTCTTT. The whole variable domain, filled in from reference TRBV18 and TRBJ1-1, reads NAGVMQNPRHLVRRRGQEARLRCSPMKGHSHVYWYRQLPEEGLKFMVYLQKENIIDESGMPKERFSAEFPKEGPSILRIQQVVRGDSAAYFCASSPRTGEDTEAFFGQGTRLTVV.

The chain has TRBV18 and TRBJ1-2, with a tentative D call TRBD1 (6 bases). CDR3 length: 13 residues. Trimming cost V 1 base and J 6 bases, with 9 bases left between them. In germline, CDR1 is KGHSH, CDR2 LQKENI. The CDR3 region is CASSPHPGDGYTF. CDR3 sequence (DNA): TGTGCCAGCTCACCACATCCAGGGGATGGCTACACCTTC.

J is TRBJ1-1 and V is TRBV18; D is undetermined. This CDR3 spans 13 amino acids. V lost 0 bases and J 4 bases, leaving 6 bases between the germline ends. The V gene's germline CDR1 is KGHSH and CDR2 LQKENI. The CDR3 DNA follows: TGTGCCAGCTCACCACCGGCGAGCACTGAAGCTTTCTTT. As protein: CASSPPASTEAFF.

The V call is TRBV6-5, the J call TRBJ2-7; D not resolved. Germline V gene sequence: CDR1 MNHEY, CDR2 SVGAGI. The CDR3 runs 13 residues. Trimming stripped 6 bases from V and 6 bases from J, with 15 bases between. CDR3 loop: CASRAQEPAEQYF. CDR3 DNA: TGTGCCAGCAGGGCCCAGGAACCCGCCGAGCAGTACTTC.

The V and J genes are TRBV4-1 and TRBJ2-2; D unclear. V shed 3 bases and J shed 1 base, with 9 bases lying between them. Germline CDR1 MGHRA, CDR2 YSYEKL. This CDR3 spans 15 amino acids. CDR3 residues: CASSHASGNTGELFF. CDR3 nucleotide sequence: TGCGCCAGCAGCCATGCTAGTGGGAACACCGGGGAGCTGTTTTTT.

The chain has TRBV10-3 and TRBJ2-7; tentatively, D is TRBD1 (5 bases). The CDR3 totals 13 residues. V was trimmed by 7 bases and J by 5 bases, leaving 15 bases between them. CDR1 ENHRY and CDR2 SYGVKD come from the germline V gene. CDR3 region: CAITAQGIDEQYF. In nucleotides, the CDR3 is TGTGCCATCACCGCTCAGGGAATCGACGAGCAGTACTTC.

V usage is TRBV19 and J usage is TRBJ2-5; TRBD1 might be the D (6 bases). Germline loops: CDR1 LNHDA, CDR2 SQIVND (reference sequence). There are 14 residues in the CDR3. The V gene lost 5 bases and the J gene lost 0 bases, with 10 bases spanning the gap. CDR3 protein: CASSRRDNQETQYF. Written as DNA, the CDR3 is TGTGCCAGTAGTCGACGGGACAACCAAGAGACCCAGTACTTC.

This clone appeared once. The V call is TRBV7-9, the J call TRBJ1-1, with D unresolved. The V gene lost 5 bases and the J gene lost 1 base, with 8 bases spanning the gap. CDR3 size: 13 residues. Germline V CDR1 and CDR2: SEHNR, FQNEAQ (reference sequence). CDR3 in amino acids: CASSGRQNTEAFF. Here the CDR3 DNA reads TGTGCCAGCAGCGGAAGACAGAACACTGAAGCTTTCTTT.

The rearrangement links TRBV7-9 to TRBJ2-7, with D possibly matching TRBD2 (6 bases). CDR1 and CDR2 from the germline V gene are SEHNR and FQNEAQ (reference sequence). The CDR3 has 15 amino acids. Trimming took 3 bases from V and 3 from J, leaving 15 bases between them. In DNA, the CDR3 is TGTGCCAGCAGCTTGCTAGGGACTCAGAACTACGAGCAGTACTTC. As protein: CASSLLGTQNYEQYF. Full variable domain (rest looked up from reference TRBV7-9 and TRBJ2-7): DTGVSQNPRHKITKRGQNVTFRCDPISEHNRLYWYRQTLGQGPEFLTYFQNEAQLEKSRLLSDRFSAERPKGSFSTLEIQRTEQGDSAMYLCASSLLGTQNYEQYFGPGTRLTVT.

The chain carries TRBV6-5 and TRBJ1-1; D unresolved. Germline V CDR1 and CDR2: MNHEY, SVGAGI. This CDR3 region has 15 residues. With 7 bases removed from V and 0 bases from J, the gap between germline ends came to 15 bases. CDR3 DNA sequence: TGTGCCAGCACTTATCGAGGGAGTATGAACACTGAAGCTTTCTTT. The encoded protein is CASTYRGSMNTEAFF.

The CDR3: CAWGRGNEQFF. Written as DNA, the CDR3 is TGTGCCTGGGGGCGGGGGAATGAGCAGTTCTTC. The gene calls are TRBV30 and TRBJ2-1; 7 nucleotides line up with TRBD2. With V trimmed by 5 bases and J by 7 bases, 2 bases remained unmatched. The germline V gene encodes CDR1 GTSNPN and CDR2 SVGIG (reference sequence). The CDR3 is 11 residues long. Complete variable domain (other parts from reference TRBV30 and TRBJ2-1): SQTIHQWPATLVQPVGSPLSLECTVEGTSNPNLYWYRQAAGRGLQLLFYSVGIGQISSEVPQNLSASRPQDRQFILSSKKLLLSDSGFYLCAWGRGNEQFFGPGTRLTVL.

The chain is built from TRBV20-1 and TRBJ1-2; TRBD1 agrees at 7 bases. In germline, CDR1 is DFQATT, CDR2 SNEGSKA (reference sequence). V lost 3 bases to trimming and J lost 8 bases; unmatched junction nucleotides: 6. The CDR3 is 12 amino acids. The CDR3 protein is CSASTGVYGYTF. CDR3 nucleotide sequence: TGCAGTGCTAGTACAGGGGTTTACGGCTACACCTTC.

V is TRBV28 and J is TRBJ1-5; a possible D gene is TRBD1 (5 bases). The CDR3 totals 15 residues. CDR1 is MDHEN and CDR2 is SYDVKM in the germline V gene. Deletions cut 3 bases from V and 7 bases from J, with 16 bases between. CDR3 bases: TGTGCCAGCAGTTTCATAGGTTCAGGGCAGCAGCCCCAGCATTTT. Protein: CASSFIGSGQQPQHF. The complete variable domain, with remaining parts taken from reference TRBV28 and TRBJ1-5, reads DVKVTQSSRYLVKRTGEKVFLECVQDMDHENMFWYRQDPGLGLRLIYFSYDVKMKEKGDIPEGYSVSREKKERFSLILESASTNQTSMYLCASSFIGSGQQPQHFGDGTRLSIL.